A few counts support the clone carrying this T cell receptor beta chain. The target antigen is unknown. The sample belongs to a study of T cell repertoires in cytomegalovirus infection. Study context: Public signatures in TCR beta pointed to CMV infection and matching HLA type. Study findings and constraints: Adding up the frequency of public TCR beta families identified people who carried CMV plus the relevant HLA. Dominant in the ex vivo response were TCR beta clonotypes restricted by HLA-C and specific for CMV.

V lost 0 bases and J 8 bases, leaving 16 bases between the germline ends. The CDR3 consists of 16 residues. CDR1 is LGHNT, CDR2 FRNRAP, per germline. TCRdb re-called the reads through MiXCR, storing one row per CDR3 protein. The data contain approximately 500,000 distinct CDR3 sequences, approximately 17% of them singletons. Material: CD8+ T cells from PBMCs. The TCR was taken from a human donor in good health (CMV status not recorded). Some clones in this sample may be carry-over from other donors' samples. This chain links TRBV12-5 with TRBJ1-4; tentatively, D is TRBD1 (6 bases). CDR3 sequence (DNA): TGTGCTAGTGGTTTGGTACGGGGACAAGTATGGGAAAAACTGTTTTTT. Encoded protein: CASGLVRGQVWEKLFF.